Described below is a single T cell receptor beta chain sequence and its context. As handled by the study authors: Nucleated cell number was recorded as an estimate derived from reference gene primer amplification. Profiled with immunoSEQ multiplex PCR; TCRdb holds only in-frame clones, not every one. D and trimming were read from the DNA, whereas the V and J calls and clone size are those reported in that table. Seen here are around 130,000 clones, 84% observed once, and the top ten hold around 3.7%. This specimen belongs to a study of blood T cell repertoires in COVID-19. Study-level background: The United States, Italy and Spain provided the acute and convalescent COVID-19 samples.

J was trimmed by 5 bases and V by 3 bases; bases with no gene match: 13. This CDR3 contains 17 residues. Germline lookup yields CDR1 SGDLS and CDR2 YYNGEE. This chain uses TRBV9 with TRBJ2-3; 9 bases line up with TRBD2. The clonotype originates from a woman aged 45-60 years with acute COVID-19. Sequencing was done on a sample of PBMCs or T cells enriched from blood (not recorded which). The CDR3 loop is CASSGRMGLAGVDTQYF. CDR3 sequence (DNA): TGTGCCAGCAGCGGCCGGATGGGGTTAGCGGGAGTAGATACGCAGTATTTT. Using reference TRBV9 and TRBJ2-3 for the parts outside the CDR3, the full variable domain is DSGVTQTPKHLITATGQRVTLRCSPRSGDLSVYWYQQSLDQGLQFLIQYYNGEERAKGNILERFSAQQFPDLHSELNLSSLELGDSALYFCASSGRMGLAGVDTQYFGPGTRLTVL.